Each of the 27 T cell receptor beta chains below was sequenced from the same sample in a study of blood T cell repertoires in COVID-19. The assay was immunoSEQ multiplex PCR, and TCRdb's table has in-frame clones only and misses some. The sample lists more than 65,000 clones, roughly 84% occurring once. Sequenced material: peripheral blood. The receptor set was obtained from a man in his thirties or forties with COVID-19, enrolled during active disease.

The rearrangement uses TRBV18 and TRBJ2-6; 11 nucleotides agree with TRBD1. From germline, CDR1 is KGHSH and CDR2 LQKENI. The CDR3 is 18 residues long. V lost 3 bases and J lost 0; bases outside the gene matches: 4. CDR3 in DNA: TGTGCCAGCTCACCGTGGGGACAGGGGGTCTCTGGGGCCAACGTCCTGACTTTC. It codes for CASSPWGQGVSGANVLTF.

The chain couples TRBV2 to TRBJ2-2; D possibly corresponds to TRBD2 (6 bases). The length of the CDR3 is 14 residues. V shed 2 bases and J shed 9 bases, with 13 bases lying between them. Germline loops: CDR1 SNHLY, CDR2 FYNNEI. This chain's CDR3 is CASSETRAGRELFF. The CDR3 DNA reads TGTGCCAGCAGTGAAACCCGCGCGGGACGGGAGCTGTTTTTT.

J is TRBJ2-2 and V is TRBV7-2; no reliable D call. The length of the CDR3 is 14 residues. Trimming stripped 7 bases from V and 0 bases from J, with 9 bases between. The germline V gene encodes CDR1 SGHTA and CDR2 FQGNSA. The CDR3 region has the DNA TGTGCCAGCACATCGCGCGCGAACACCGGGGAGCTGTTTTTT. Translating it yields CASTSRANTGELFF.

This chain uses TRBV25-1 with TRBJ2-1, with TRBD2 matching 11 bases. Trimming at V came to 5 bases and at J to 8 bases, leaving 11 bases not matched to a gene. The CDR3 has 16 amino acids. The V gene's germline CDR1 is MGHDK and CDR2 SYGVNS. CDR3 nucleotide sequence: TGTGCCAGCAGTCCCGATAGCGGGAGGGCCGCATATGAGCAGTTCTTC. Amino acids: CASSPDSGRAAYEQFF.

The CDR3 loop is CAISESGTSGSYEQYF. CDR3 nucleotide sequence: TGTGCCATCAGTGAGTCGGGGACTAGCGGGAGTTACGAGCAGTACTTC. The chain is built from TRBV10-3 and TRBJ2-7, with 14 bases lining up with TRBD2. Trimming removed 0 bases from V and 4 bases from J; junction bases left unmatched: 2. The CDR3 is 16 amino acids. Germline-derived CDR1 and CDR2 are ENHRY and SYGVKD.

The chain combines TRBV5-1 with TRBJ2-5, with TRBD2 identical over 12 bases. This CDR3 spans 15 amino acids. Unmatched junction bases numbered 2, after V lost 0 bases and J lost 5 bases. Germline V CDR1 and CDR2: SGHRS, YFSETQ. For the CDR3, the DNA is TGCGCCAGCAGCTTGGGACTAGCGGGAGTTGAGACCCAGTACTTC. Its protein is CASSLGLAGVETQYF.

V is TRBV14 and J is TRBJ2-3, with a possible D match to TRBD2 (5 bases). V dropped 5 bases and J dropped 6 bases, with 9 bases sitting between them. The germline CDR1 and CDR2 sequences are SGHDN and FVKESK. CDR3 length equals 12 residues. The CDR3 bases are TGTGCCAGCAGCGGCCAGCGGGATACGCAGTATTTT. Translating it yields CASSGQRDTQYF.

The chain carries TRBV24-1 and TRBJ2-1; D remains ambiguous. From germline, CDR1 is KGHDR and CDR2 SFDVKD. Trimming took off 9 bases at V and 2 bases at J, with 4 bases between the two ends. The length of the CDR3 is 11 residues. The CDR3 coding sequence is TGTGCCACCGAGGCCTACAATGAGCAGTTCTTC. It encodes CATEAYNEQFF.

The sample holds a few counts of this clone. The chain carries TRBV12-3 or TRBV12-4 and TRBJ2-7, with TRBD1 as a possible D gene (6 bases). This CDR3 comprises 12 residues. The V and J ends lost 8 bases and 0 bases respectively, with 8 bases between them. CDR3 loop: CASQGGSYEQYF. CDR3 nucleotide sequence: TGTGCCAGCCAAGGGGGCTCCTACGAGCAGTACTTC.

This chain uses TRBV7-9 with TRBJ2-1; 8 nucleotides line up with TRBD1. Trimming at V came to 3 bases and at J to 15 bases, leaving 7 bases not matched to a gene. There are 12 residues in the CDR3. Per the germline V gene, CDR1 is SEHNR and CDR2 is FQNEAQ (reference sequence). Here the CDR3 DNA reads TGTGCCAGCAGCTTCGACAGGGGACGGCCGTTCTTC. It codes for CASSFDRGRPFF.

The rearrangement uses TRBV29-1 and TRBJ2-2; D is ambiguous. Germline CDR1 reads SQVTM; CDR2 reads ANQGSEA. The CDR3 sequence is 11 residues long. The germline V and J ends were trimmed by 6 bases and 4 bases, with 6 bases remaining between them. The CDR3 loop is CSVRSTGELFF. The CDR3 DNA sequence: TGCAGCGTCAGATCCACCGGGGAGCTGTTTTTT.

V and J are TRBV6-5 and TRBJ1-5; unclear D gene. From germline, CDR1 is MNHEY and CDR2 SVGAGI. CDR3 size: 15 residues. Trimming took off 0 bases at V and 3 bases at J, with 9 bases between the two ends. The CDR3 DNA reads TGTGCCAGCAGTTACTCGGGAGGGCCCAATCAGCCCCAGCATTTT. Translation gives CASSYSGGPNQPQHF.

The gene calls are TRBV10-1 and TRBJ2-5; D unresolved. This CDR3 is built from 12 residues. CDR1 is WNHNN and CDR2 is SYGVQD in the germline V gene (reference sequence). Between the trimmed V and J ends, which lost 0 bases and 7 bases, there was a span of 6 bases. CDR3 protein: CASSESSGTQYF. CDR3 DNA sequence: TGCGCCAGCAGTGAGTCTTCGGGGACCCAGTACTTC.

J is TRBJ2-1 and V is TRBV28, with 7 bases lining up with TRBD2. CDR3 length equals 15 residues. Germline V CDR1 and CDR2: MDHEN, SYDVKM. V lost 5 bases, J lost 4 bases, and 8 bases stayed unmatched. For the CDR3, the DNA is TGTGCCAGCAGTCCTACTAGCGCAAATTACAATGAGCAGTTCTTC. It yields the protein CASSPTSANYNEQFF.

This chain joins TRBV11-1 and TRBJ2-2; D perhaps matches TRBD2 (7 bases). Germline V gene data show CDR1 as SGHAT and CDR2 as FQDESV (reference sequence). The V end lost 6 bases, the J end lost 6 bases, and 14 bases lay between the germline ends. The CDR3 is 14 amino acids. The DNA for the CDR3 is TGTGCCAGCAGGGGGGGGGCCGAAGCCGGGGAGCTGTTTTTT. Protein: CASRGGAEAGELFF. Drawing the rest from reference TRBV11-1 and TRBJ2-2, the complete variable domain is EAEVAQSPRYKITEKSQAVAFWCDPISGHATLYWYRQILGQGPELLVQFQDESVVDDSQLPKDRFSAERLKGVDSTLKIQPAELGDSAMYLCASRGGAEAGELFFGEGSRLTVL.

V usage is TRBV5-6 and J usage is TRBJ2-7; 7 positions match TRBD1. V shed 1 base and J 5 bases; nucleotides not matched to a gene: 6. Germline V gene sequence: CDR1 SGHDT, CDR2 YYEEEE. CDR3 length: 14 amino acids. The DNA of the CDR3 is TGTGCCAGCAGCTTGCCACAGGGGTACAACGAGCAGTACTTC. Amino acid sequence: CASSLPQGYNEQYF.

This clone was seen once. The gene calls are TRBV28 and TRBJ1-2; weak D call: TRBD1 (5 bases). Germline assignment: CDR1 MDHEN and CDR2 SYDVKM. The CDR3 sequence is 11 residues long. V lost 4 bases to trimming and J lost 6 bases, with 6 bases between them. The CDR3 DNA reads TGTGCCAGCAGTTGGGGCCATGGCTACACCTTC. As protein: CASSWGHGYTF.

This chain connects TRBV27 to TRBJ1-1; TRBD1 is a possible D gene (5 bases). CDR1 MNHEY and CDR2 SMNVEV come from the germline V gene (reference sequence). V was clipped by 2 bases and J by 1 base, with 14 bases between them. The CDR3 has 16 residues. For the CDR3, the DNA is TGTGCCAGCAGTTTAGGTGGGGGAGGCCGGAACACTGAAGCTTTCTTT. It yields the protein CASSLGGGGRNTEAFF.

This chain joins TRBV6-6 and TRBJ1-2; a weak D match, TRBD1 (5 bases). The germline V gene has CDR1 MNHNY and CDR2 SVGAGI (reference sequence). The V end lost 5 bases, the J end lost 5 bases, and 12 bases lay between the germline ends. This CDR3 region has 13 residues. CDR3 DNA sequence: TGTGCCAGCAGTGCAACAGGTTTTTATGGCTACACCTTC. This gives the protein CASSATGFYGYTF.

CDR3 bases: TGTGCCAGCAGCCGTCCCGGGACAGGGGGAAATCAGCCCCAGCATTTT. Translation gives CASSRPGTGGNQPQHF. The chain recombines TRBV6-2 or TRBV6-3 with TRBJ1-5, with TRBD1 matching over 11 bases. The CDR3 is 16 residues long. The J segment lost 4 bases and the V segment lost 6 bases, leaving 8 bases of the junction unmatched. CDR1 is MNHEY and CDR2 is SVGEGT in the germline V gene.

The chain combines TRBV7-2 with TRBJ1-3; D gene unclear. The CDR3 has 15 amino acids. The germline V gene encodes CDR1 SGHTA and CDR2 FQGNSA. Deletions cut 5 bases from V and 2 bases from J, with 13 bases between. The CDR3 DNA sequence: TGTGCCAGCAGCGCCTCGCAGAATACTGGAAACACCATATATTTT. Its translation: CASSASQNTGNTIYF.

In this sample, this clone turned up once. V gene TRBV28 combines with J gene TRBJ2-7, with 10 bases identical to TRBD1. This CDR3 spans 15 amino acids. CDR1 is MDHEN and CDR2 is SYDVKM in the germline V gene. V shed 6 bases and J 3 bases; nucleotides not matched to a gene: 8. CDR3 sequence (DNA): TGTGCCAGCAGGGGCGACAGGGGGCGCTTCTACGAGCAGTACTTC. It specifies CASRGDRGRFYEQYF.

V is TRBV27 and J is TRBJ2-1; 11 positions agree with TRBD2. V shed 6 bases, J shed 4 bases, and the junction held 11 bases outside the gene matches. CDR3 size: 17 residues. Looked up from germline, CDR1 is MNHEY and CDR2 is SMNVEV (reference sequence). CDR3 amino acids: CASSYTGLAGTYNEQFF. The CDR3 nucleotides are TGTGCCAGCAGCTATACCGGACTAGCGGGTACTTACAATGAGCAGTTCTTC.

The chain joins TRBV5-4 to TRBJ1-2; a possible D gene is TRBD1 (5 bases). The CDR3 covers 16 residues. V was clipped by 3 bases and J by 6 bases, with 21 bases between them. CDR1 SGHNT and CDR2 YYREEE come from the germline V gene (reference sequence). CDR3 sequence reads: CASSSGSQGSMDGYTF. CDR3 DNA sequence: TGTGCCAGCAGCTCTGGTTCGCAGGGATCAATGGATGGCTACACCTTC.

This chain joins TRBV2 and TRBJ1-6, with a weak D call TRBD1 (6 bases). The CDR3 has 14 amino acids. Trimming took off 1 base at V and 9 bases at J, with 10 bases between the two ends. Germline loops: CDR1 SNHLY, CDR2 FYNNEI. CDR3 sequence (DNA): TGTGCCAGCAGTGAAGACAGGGTAGTTTCACCCCTCCACTTT. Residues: CASSEDRVVSPLHF.

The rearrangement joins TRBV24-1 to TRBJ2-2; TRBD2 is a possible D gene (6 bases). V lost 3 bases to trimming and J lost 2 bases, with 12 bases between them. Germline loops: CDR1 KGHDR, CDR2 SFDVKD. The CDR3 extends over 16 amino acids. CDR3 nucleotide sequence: TGTGCCACCAGTGATCCGGGCGGGACCAACACCGGGGAGCTGTTTTTT. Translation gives CATSDPGGTNTGELFF.

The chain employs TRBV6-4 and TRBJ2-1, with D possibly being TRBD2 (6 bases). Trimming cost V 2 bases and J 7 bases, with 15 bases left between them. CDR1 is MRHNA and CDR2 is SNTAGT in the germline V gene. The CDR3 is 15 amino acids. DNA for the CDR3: TGTGCCAGCAGTGACGTCCCGGGAGAGGGGAATGAGCAGTTCTTC. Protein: CASSDVPGEGNEQFF.